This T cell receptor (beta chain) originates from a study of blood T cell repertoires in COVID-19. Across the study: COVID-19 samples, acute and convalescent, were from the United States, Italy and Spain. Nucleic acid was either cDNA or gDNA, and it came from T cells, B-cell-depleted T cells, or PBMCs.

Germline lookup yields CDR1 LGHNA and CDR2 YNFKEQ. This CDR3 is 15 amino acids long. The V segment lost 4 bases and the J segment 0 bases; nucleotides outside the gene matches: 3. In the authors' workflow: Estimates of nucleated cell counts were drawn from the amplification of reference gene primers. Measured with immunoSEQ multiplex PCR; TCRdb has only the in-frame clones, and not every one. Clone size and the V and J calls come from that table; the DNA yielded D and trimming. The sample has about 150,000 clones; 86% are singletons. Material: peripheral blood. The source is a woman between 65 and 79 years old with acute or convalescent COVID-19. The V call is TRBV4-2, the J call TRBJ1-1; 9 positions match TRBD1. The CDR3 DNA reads TGTGCCAGCAGCCGAGGACAGGGGATGAACACTGAAGCTTTCTTT. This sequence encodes CASSRGQGMNTEAFF.